The 25 T cell receptor beta chains presented below share a single source sample, sequenced in a study of identical twins (dated by TCRdb to the mid-2010s). Receptor libraries were prepared by 5' RACE. The sequencing machine was an Illumina HiSeq 2000. TCRdb ran its own pipeline on the public reads, namely fastp trimming at Q25 and MiXCR clone calling, and kept in-frame beta chains. Each entry merges the rows of one CDR3 protein and shows their most common DNA and genes. Recorded for this sample are 750,000 to 950,000 distinct CDR3 sequences; approximately 13% of them occurred a single time. The ten largest clones take up 1.5% to 2% of the sample. The same sample was also used in a study of yellow fever vaccine responses in identical twins.

The sequenced material came from PBMCs. Receptors originate from a woman between 18 and 29 years old in good health.

This clonotype was observed a few times. The rearrangement links TRBV7-2 to TRBJ2-3, with D possibly matching TRBD2 (6 bases). The CDR3 spans 15 residues. V dropped 2 bases and J dropped 5 bases, with 14 bases sitting between them. Per the germline V gene, CDR1 is SGHTA and CDR2 is FQGNSA. CDR3: CASSLMAGPRDTQYF. The CDR3 DNA sequence: TGTGCCAGCAGCTTAATGGCGGGACCGAGAGATACGCAGTATTTT.

This clonotype was recorded at least ten times. The chain uses TRBV3-1 and TRBJ2-7, with D unresolved. The CDR3 covers 12 residues. The germline CDR1 and CDR2 sequences are LGHDT and YNNKEL (reference sequence). V gave up 1 base and J gave up 3 bases, with 4 bases separating them. CDR3: CASSQAHYEQYF. In DNA form, the CDR3 reads TGTGCCAGCAGCCAAGCCCACTACGAGCAGTACTTC.

This rearrangement joins TRBV19 to TRBJ2-1, with D unresolved. Deletions cut 7 bases from V and 4 bases from J, with 17 bases between. The CDR3 has 15 amino acids. Germline CDR1 and CDR2: LNHDA and SQIVND (reference sequence). The CDR3, as DNA: TGTGCCAGTACCCCCCGGGCCCCTTCTTACAATGAGCAGTTCTTC. Protein: CASTPRAPSYNEQFF.

The V gene is TRBV11-2, the J gene TRBJ1-2, with D maybe TRBD1 (6 bases). This CDR3 has 14 residues. Trimming took off 6 bases at V and 5 bases at J, with 16 bases between the two ends. Germline V CDR1 and CDR2: SGHAT, FQNNGV. CDR3 DNA sequence: TGTGCCAGCAGTTCTCAGGGGATAGGTTATGGCTACACCTTC. It translates to CASSSQGIGYGYTF.

CDR3 region: CATSNSYGTSGINEQFF. CDR3 sequence (DNA): TGTGCCACCAGCAACAGCTACGGGACTAGCGGGATAAATGAGCAGTTCTTC. This sequence joins TRBV15 and TRBJ2-1, with TRBD2 identical over 13 bases. V dropped 4 bases and J dropped 7; count of bases not matched to a gene: 10. Germline CDR1 and CDR2: LNHNV and YYDKDF (reference sequence). The CDR3 extends over 17 amino acids.

The rearrangement uses TRBV7-2 and TRBJ2-3; D might be TRBD2 (7 bases). CDR1 SGHTA and CDR2 FQGNSA come from the germline V gene. CDR3 length equals 16 residues. V was clipped by 8 bases and J by 5 bases, with 23 bases between them. CDR3 nucleotide sequence: TGTGCCAGCCCAGTTTTTGGGGGGGGCCCCAAAGATACGCAGTATTTT. Its protein is CASPVFGGGPKDTQYF.

The V and J genes are TRBV28 and TRBJ2-5; TRBD2 matches at 9 bases. The CDR3 loop spans 14 amino acids. Trimming removed 4 bases from V and 3 bases from J; junction bases left unmatched: 3. Germline loops: CDR1 MDHEN, CDR2 SYDVKM. In DNA form, the CDR3 reads TGTGCCAGCAGTTCGTTAGCGGGGGAAGAGACCCAGTACTTC. Amino acid sequence: CASSSLAGEETQYF.

This clonotype was observed a handful of times. The chain recombines TRBV11-2 with TRBJ2-1; D unclear. The germline V gene encodes CDR1 SGHAT and CDR2 FQNNGV. CDR3 length equals 12 residues. V was shortened by 5 bases and J by 3 bases, with 5 bases between the two germline ends. The CDR3 bases are TGTGCCAGCAGCACCCTCTACAATGAGCAGTTCTTC. It specifies CASSTLYNEQFF.

The chain joins TRBV2 to TRBJ2-1, with 10 bases aligning to TRBD2. Trimming at V came to 7 bases and at J to 7 bases, leaving 4 bases not matched to a gene. The CDR3 is made up of 13 amino acids. In germline, CDR1 is SNHLY, CDR2 FYNNEI. Here the CDR3 reads CASTPSGRNEQFF. In DNA form, the CDR3 reads TGTGCCAGCACGCCTAGCGGGAGAAATGAGCAGTTCTTC. The full variable domain, rest sourced from reference TRBV2 and TRBJ2-1, is EPEVTQTPSHQVTQMGQEVILRCVPISNHLYFYWYRQILGQKVEFLVSFYNNEISEKSEIFDDQFSVERPDGSNFTLKIRSTKLEDSAMYFCASTPSGRNEQFFGPGTRLTVL.

This clonotype has only a few counts. The chain has TRBV19 and TRBJ1-6, with TRBD1 matching over 9 bases. The length of the CDR3 is 16 residues. V lost 1 base, J lost 6 bases, and 4 bases stayed unmatched. Germline V gene sequence: CDR1 LNHDA, CDR2 SQIVND (reference sequence). The CDR3 reads CASSIVPDRGNSPLHF. As DNA, the CDR3 is TGTGCCAGTAGTATAGTGCCGGACAGGGGTAATTCACCCCTCCACTTT.

This clonotype was detected only a few times. V gene TRBV7-9 combines with J gene TRBJ2-7, with TRBD2 matching 8 bases. This CDR3 is 14 amino acids long. CDR1 and CDR2 (germline): SEHNR, FQNEAQ (reference sequence). J lost 1 base, V lost 6 bases, and 5 bases had no gene match. The CDR3 DNA is TGTGCCAGCAGACGAGCGGGAGAGTCCTACGAGCAGTACTTC. As protein: CASRRAGESYEQYF.

V gene TRBV7-6 combines with J gene TRBJ2-5, with a weak D call TRBD2 (5 bases). Germline V CDR1 and CDR2: SGHVS, FNYEAQ. V shed 5 bases and J shed 3 bases, with 10 bases lying between them. CDR3 length equals 13 residues. As DNA, the CDR3 is TGTGCCAGCAGCGCCACTAGTAAAGAGACCCAGTACTTC. It codes for CASSATSKETQYF.

This clonotype appeared a few times. The chain carries TRBV7-9 and TRBJ2-2; weak D call: TRBD1 (5 bases). CDR1 and CDR2 (germline): SEHNR, FQNEAQ (reference sequence). The V gene lost 5 bases and the J gene lost 6 bases, with 22 bases spanning the gap. The CDR3 spans 17 residues. The CDR3 bases are TGTGCCAGCAGCATTGCCTCGGTCAGGGAAGGTGCCGGGGAGCTGTTTTTT. Translating it yields CASSIASVREGAGELFF.

The chain recombines TRBV10-3 with TRBJ1-1, with a possible D match to TRBD1 (5 bases). Trimming left V 4 bases short and J 1 base short, with 13 bases between. Germline V gene sequence: CDR1 ENHRY, CDR2 SYGVKD. This CDR3 is built from 15 residues. The CDR3, as DNA: TGTGCCATCAGTGGGCAGGGATTGGGGAACACTGAAGCTTTCTTT. This codes for CAISGQGLGNTEAFF.

The CDR3 here is CASSPASGRPYEQYF. The CDR3 DNA reads as TGTGCCAGCAGTCCAGCTAGCGGGAGGCCCTACGAGCAGTACTTC. This sequence joins TRBV12-3 or TRBV12-4 and TRBJ2-7, with 11 bases fitting TRBD2. The CDR3 sequence is 15 residues long. Losses at the gene ends were 5 bases for V and 2 bases for J; bases not matched to a gene: 5.

This clonotype was picked up a small number of times. This chain uses TRBV7-2 with TRBJ2-1; D possibly corresponds to TRBD2 (5 bases). The V end lost 4 bases, the J end lost 10 bases, and 11 bases lay between the germline ends. The germline CDR1 and CDR2 sequences are SGHTA and FQGNSA. The CDR3 has 12 amino acids. The CDR3 reads CASSSLAAEQFF. Here the CDR3 DNA reads TGTGCCAGCAGCTCGCTAGCTGCCGAGCAGTTCTTC.

This clonotype appeared a few times. The chain employs TRBV28 and TRBJ2-1, with 12 nucleotides matching TRBD1. The CDR3 totals 15 residues. The germline CDR1 and CDR2 sequences are MDHEN and SYDVKM. V shed 2 bases, J shed 8 bases, and the junction held 4 bases outside the gene matches. The CDR3 sequence: CASSLPGTGGDEQFF. DNA for the CDR3: TGTGCCAGCAGTTTACCCGGGACAGGGGGCGATGAGCAGTTCTTC.

The chain carries TRBV5-1 and TRBJ2-5; no clear D gene. This CDR3 has 15 amino acids. The germline V gene has CDR1 SGHRS and CDR2 YFSETQ. The V end lost 4 bases, the J end lost 4 bases, and 17 bases lay between the germline ends. The CDR3 is CASSGMVASGETQYF. The CDR3 nucleotides read TGCGCCAGCAGCGGCATGGTGGCTAGTGGAGAGACCCAGTACTTC.

The chain employs TRBV28 and TRBJ2-6; 8 bases match TRBD1. This CDR3 is 22 amino acids long. Germline lookup yields CDR1 MDHEN and CDR2 SYDVKM. The junction had 18 bases not matched to a gene; V was cut back by 2 bases and J by 0 bases. The CDR3 is CASSLERGLWDRTFSGANVLTF. CDR3 nucleotide sequence: TGTGCCAGCAGTTTAGAGAGGGGGCTTTGGGACAGGACTTTCTCTGGGGCCAACGTCCTGACTTTC.

There are a few counts of this clonotype. V and J are TRBV28 and TRBJ1-5, with D perhaps matching TRBD1 (6 bases). The V end lost 5 bases, the J end lost 5 bases, and 19 bases lay between the germline ends. This CDR3 region has 16 residues. Germline lookup yields CDR1 MDHEN and CDR2 SYDVKM. CDR3 region: CASSHDTLQGDQPQHF. The CDR3 DNA follows: TGTGCCAGCAGTCACGATACCCTACAGGGTGATCAGCCCCAGCATTTT.

In this sample, this clonotype turned up once. V is TRBV7-8 and J is TRBJ2-7; D not resolved. The germline V and J ends were trimmed by 4 bases and 2 bases, with 15 bases remaining between them. Looked up from germline, CDR1 is SGHVS and CDR2 is FQNEAQ. The CDR3 totals 15 residues. The CDR3 nucleotides are TGTGCCAGCAGCTCGGTACCGGAGCCCGCCTACGAGCAGTACTTC. Protein sequence: CASSSVPEPAYEQYF.

The J gene is TRBJ2-7, the V gene TRBV2; perhaps TRBD2 as D (5 bases). V lost 6 bases to trimming and J lost 6 bases, with 21 bases between them. Germline assignment: CDR1 SNHLY and CDR2 FYNNEI. The CDR3 consists of 15 residues. The CDR3 DNA is TGTGCCAGCAGGATCGAGGGATCGGCGCTCGGCGAGCAGTACGTC. Residues: CASRIEGSALGEQYV.

The genes are TRBV11-2 and TRBJ2-7; 9 bases are a match to TRBD2. CDR1 and CDR2 (germline): SGHAT, FQNNGV. The CDR3 is made up of 16 amino acids. V lost 1 base to trimming and J lost 2 bases; unmatched junction nucleotides: 6. In nucleotides, the CDR3 is TGTGCCAGCAGCTTAGGCCTGGGCGGGGGGGCCTACGAGCAGTACGTC. Encoded protein: CASSLGLGGGAYEQYV.

This clonotype has more than one count but fewer than ten. V and J are TRBV5-1 and TRBJ2-2; TRBD2 matches 9 bases. Germline V gene data show CDR1 as SGHRS and CDR2 as YFSETQ. Germline trimming cut 2 bases from V and 5 bases from J; bases unmatched to any gene: 10. This CDR3 is built from 17 residues. This chain's CDR3 is CASSFLTSGLWTGELFF. CDR3 nucleotide sequence: TGCGCCAGCAGCTTTTTAACTAGCGGGTTATGGACCGGGGAGCTGTTTTTT.

The V and J genes are TRBV9 and TRBJ1-5; D unresolved. This CDR3 has 13 amino acids. V was clipped by 2 bases and J by 5 bases, with 8 bases between them. Looked up from germline, CDR1 is SGDLS and CDR2 is YYNGEE. CDR3 protein: CASSVREDQPQHF. The CDR3 DNA follows: TGTGCCAGCAGCGTGAGAGAGGATCAGCCCCAGCATTTT.